Sequencing of this T cell receptor beta chain was carried out in a study of identical twins. Germline lookup yields CDR1 SGDLS and CDR2 YYNGEE. V was clipped by 2 bases and J by 9 bases; unmatched bases: 8. The length of the CDR3 is 14 residues. Study-wide results and limits: Twin pairs' shared out-of-frame alpha sequences were enriched in low generation probability. Modelling approaches yielded underestimates of out-of-frame TCR alpha sharing between monozygotic twins. Cord blood's abundant beta clonotypes had fewer insertions, unlike memory repertoires.

Concerning this clonotype itself: No antigen is known for it.

TCRdb itself ran the 5' RACE reads through MiXCR, one entry per CDR3 protein. This sample has 1.5 million to 2 million distinct CDR3 sequences, with 25% to 35% found just once. The material sequenced was cord blood. The sequence was collected from a newborn girl in good health. The chain joins TRBV9 to TRBJ2-1; 7 bases map to TRBD1. DNA for the CDR3: TGTGCCAGCAGCGTGTTAAAGGGGGCAGGTGAGCAGTTCTTC. Residues: CASSVLKGAGEQFF.